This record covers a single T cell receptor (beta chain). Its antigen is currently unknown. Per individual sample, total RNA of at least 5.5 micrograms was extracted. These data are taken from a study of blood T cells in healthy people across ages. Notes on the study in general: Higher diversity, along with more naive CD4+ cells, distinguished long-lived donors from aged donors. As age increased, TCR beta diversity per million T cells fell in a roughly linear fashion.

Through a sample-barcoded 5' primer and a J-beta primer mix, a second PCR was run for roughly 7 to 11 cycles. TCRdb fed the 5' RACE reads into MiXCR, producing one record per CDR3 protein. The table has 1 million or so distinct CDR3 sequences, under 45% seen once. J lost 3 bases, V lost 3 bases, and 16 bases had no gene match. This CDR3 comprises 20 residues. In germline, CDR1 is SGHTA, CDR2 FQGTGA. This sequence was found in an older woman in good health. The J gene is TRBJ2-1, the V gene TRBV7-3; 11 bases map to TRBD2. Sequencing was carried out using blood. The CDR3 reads CASSFRGPLAGGKVYNEQFF. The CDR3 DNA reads TGTGCCAGCAGCTTCAGAGGGCCCCTAGCGGGAGGTAAGGTCTACAATGAGCAGTTCTTC.